The source of this T cell receptor beta chain is a study of vaccination effects on CD4 cells after COVID-19. Using immunoSEQ multiplex PCR, the repertoire was profiled, and TCRdb retains in-frame clones only, with some absent. Here the sample spans 70,000 to 75,000 clones, approximately 79% being singletons. Comments on this clone: As yet, its antigen is unknown.

The CDR3 is 14 residues long. Trimming cost V 11 bases and J 6 bases, with 22 bases left between them. Germline V gene sequence: CDR1 LNHDA, CDR2 SQIVND (reference sequence). Peptide-pool stimulation followed by sequencing identified expanded antigen-specific CD4+ clonotypes in the ViraFEST assay. When nine to ten days of culture had elapsed, CD4+ T cells were isolated. Nucleocapsid antibody tests were negative, and the vaccine recipients had no prior SARS-CoV-2 infection. Roughly 2.1 million PBMC were seeded per well and grown in the presence of roughly 11 IU/ml IL-2 and around 11 ug/ml peptides. In the cultures, half the medium was exchanged for IL-2 medium on days 3 and 7.

This specimen was CD4+ T cells from PBMCs cultured with HCoV-OC43 spike peptides, taken before COVID-19 vaccination. Specified subset: HCoV-OC43 spike overlapping peptide pool stimulation. This chain connects TRBV19 to TRBJ1-2; no reliable D call. The sequence derives from a human donor who received a COVID-19 vaccine. The CDR3 reads CASKPWVGEDGYTF. The CDR3 bases are TGTGCCTCAAAACCATGGGTTGGGGAAGATGGCTACACCTTC.